The 30 T cell receptor beta chains reported below all come from one sample, sequenced in a study of cytomegalovirus exposure and HLA in healthy donors. Vbeta (60) and Jbeta (13) primers were used in the PCR. The method was immunoSEQ multiplex PCR; TCRdb's version includes in-frame clones alone and lacks a portion of them. Of approximately 120,000 clones listed, more than 75% are singletons. Sequencing was carried out using PBMCs. The receptor set was obtained from a man younger than 45 in good health and CMV-seropositive.

This clone was seen only once. The V call is TRBV28, the J call TRBJ2-5; TRBD2 agrees at 7 bases. Germline CDR1 is MDHEN and CDR2 is SYDVKM. V shed 7 bases, J shed 5 bases, and the junction held 7 bases outside the gene matches. This CDR3 spans 13 amino acids. CDR3 in DNA: TGTGCCAGCACTTTGGGGAGGGTCGAGACCCAGTACTTC. Protein: CASTLGRVETQYF.

The J gene is TRBJ1-2, the V gene TRBV6-5; tentative D call: TRBD1 (5 bases). This CDR3 has 13 amino acids. The germline CDR1 and CDR2 sequences are MNHEY and SVGAGI. V was pared by 6 bases and J by 6 bases, with 14 bases between. The CDR3 reads CASSWGGGDGYTF. The CDR3 DNA reads TGTGCCAGCAGCTGGGGGGGAGGAGATGGCTACACCTTC.

The gene calls are TRBV7-3 and TRBJ2-2, with TRBD2 matching 14 bases. The CDR3 is made up of 17 amino acids. CDR1 is SGHTA and CDR2 is FQGTGA in the germline V gene. J lost 2 bases, V lost 5 bases, and 4 bases had no gene match. The chain's CDR3 is CASSQGTSGSNTGELFF. CDR3 nucleotide sequence: TGTGCCAGCAGCCAGGGGACTAGCGGGAGTAACACCGGGGAGCTGTTTTTT.

V usage is TRBV28 and J usage is TRBJ2-3; weak D call: TRBD2 (6 bases). V lost 10 bases to trimming and J lost 2 bases, with 13 bases between them. The CDR3 has 13 amino acids. The V gene's germline CDR1 is MDHEN and CDR2 SYDVKM. CDR3 protein: CAIRGLNTDTQYF. The CDR3 DNA reads TGTGCCATCAGAGGACTAAACACAGATACGCAGTATTTT. Full variable domain (remainder filled in from reference TRBV28 and TRBJ2-3): DVKVTQSSRYLVKRTGEKVFLECVQDMDHENMFWYRQDPGLGLRLIYFSYDVKMKEKGDIPEGYSVSREKKERFSLILESASTNQTSMYLCAIRGLNTDTQYFGPGTRLTVL.

This clone was found once. The chain couples TRBV15 to TRBJ2-3; unclear D gene. Germline lookup yields CDR1 LNHNV and CDR2 YYDKDF (reference sequence). Trimming removed 3 bases at V and 9 bases at J, with 16 bases between. CDR3 length: 14 residues. The CDR3 loop reads CATSRSLESLTQYF. In DNA form, the CDR3 reads TGTGCCACCAGCAGGAGCCTAGAGAGCCTAACGCAGTATTTT.

There are many counts of this clone. Other DNA variants within this sample encode the same CDR3. V gene TRBV4-2 combines with J gene TRBJ2-1; TRBD2 matches 11 bases. V shed 6 bases and J 4 bases; nucleotides not matched to a gene: 5. Germline-derived CDR1 and CDR2 are LGHNA and YNFKEQ. The length of the CDR3 is 15 residues. CDR3 nucleotides: TGTGCCAGCAGAGTAGCGGGAGGGACGTACAATGAGCAGTTCTTC. Its translation is CASRVAGGTYNEQFF.

This clone was detected only once. This rearrangement joins TRBV30 to TRBJ2-7, with TRBD2 matching over 9 bases. The CDR3 sequence is 14 residues long. V gave up 8 bases and J gave up 0 bases; unmatched junction bases: 8. Germline-derived CDR1 and CDR2 are GTSNPN and SVGIG (reference sequence). CDR3 region: CAGALSGGSYEQYF. The CDR3 DNA follows: TGTGCCGGTGCCCTTAGCGGGGGCTCCTACGAGCAGTACTTC.

In regard to this clone: At one end, the junction sequence differs from germline, possibly due to a read error. The chain joins TRBV19 to TRBJ2-1; 11 nucleotides agree with TRBD2. The CDR3 runs 12 residues. Germline assignment: CDR1 LNHDA and CDR2 SQIVND (reference sequence). Here the CDR3 reads CASSLSGRAFVF. The CDR3 DNA sequence: TGTGCCAGTAGTCTTAGCGGGAGGGCCTTTGTCTTC. The full variable domain, its missing parts supplied by reference TRBV19 and TRBJ2-1, is DGGITQSPKYLFRKEGQNVTLSCEQNLNHDAMYWYRQDPGQGLRLIYYSQIVNDFQKGDIAEGYSVSREKKESFPLTVTSAQKNPTAFYLCASSLSGRAFVFGPGTRLTVL.

This clone has just a few counts. One end of the junction does not line up with germline, which may come from a read error. Different DNA sequences within this sample yield the same CDR3. The chain links TRBV7-6 to TRBJ1-1; 8 bases are shared with TRBD1. Germline loops: CDR1 SGHVS, CDR2 FNYEAQ. This CDR3 has 16 residues. This chain's CDR3 is CASSPSYRDRHTEAFF. CDR3 in DNA: TGTGCCAGCAGCCCGTCGTACCGGGACAGGCACACTGAAGCCTTCTTT. Complete variable domain (other parts from reference TRBV7-6 and TRBJ1-1): GAGVSQSPRYKVTKRGQDVALRCDPISGHVSLYWYRQALGQGPEFLTYFNYEAQQDKSGLPNDRFSAERPEGSISTLTIQRTEQRDSAMYRCASSPSYRDRHTEAFFGQGTRLTVV.

This chain joins TRBV2 and TRBJ2-5; the D gene is possibly TRBD1 (6 bases). The V gene lost 6 bases and the J gene lost 2 bases, with 13 bases spanning the gap. This CDR3 has 14 residues. From germline, CDR1 is SNHLY and CDR2 FYNNEI. DNA for the CDR3: TGTGCCAGCAGGAGGGACACCTTACAAGAGACCCAGTACTTC. Its translation is CASRRDTLQETQYF.

Notes on this clone: Relative to the germline gene, one junction end is altered; a read error may explain this. V and J are TRBV4-1 and TRBJ2-7; 7 bases match TRBD1. Germline V lookup: CDR1 MGHRA, CDR2 YSYEKL. The CDR3 has 16 amino acids. The CDR3 DNA sequence: TGCACCAGCAGCCGTACCTCCATTTTAGGGGGCCTCGAGCAGTACTTC. This translates into CTSSRTSILGGLEQYF.

The sample holds one count of this clone. V gene TRBV25-1 combines with J gene TRBJ2-5, with 11 bases fitting TRBD1. CDR1 and CDR2 from the germline V gene are MGHDK and SYGVNS. V lost 5 bases and J lost 3; bases outside the gene matches: 8. The CDR3 consists of 16 residues. This CDR3 reads CASSLHPGQGEETQYF. The DNA of the CDR3 is TGTGCCAGCAGTCTCCACCCGGGACAGGGGGAAGAGACCCAGTACTTC. The whole variable domain, remainder taken from reference TRBV25-1 and TRBJ2-5, is EADIYQTPRYLVIGTGKKITLECSQTMGHDKMYWYQQDPGMELHLIHYSYGVNSTEKGDLSSESTVSRIRTEHFPLTLESARPSHTSQYLCASSLHPGQGEETQYFGPGTRLLVL.

This clone occurred a few times. The DNA of the CDR3 is TGCGCCAGCAACTTGGGGTTGAGGGGGCGAGGCAATGAGCAGTTCTTC. It codes for CASNLGLRGRGNEQFF. The J gene is TRBJ2-1, the V gene TRBV4-1, with 7 bases identical to TRBD1. Germline assignment: CDR1 MGHRA and CDR2 YSYEKL. The CDR3 spans 16 residues. The J segment lost 6 bases and the V segment lost 7 bases, leaving 15 bases of the junction unmatched.

CDR3 nucleotides: TGTGCCAGCAGCTTAGTAGGGACAGGGGTGAATGAGCAGTTCTTC. Amino acids: CASSLVGTGVNEQFF. The V call is TRBV7-2, the J call TRBJ2-1; TRBD1 matches 10 bases. CDR1 and CDR2 (germline): SGHTA, FQGNSA. The CDR3 consists of 15 residues. J gave up 7 bases and V 1 base, and 4 bases lay outside the gene matches.

The rearrangement links TRBV14 to TRBJ2-5; D not certain. Germline lookup yields CDR1 SGHDN and CDR2 FVKESK. V shed 2 bases and J shed 5 bases, with 3 bases lying between them. The CDR3 runs to 11 residues. The chain's CDR3 is CASSQRETQYF. The CDR3 DNA follows: TGTGCCAGCAGCCAACGTGAGACCCAGTACTTC.

The chain is built from TRBV5-1 and TRBJ1-1; D gene ambiguous. Trimming cost V 2 bases and J 1 base, with 6 bases left between them. CDR3 length: 13 amino acids. Germline V gives CDR1 SGHRS, CDR2 YFSETQ. CDR3 sequence (DNA): TGCGCCAGCAGCTTTTCAGAGAACACTGAAGCTTTCTTT. Translation gives CASSFSENTEAFF. Variable domain in full (rest from reference TRBV5-1 and TRBJ1-1): KAGVTQTPRYLIKTRGQQVTLSCSPISGHRSVSWYQQTPGQGLQFLFEYFSETQRNKGNFPGRFSGRQFSNSRSEMNVSTLELGDSALYLCASSFSENTEAFFGQGTRLTVV.

The chain joins TRBV4-3 to TRBJ1-4; maybe TRBD1 (6 bases). V was trimmed by 0 bases and J by 8 bases, leaving 13 bases between them. The germline gives CDR1 LGHNA, CDR2 YSLEER. The CDR3 has 15 amino acids. The DNA of the CDR3 is TGCGCCAGCAGCCAAGACAGGGGCCTCAGGGAAAAACTGTTTTTT. Translated: CASSQDRGLREKLFF.

The V gene is TRBV7-9, the J gene TRBJ2-3; 7 bases are shared with TRBD2. With V trimmed by 6 bases and J by 2 bases, 8 bases remained unmatched. Germline V gives CDR1 SEHNR, CDR2 FQNEAQ (reference sequence). This CDR3 is 15 amino acids long. CDR3 amino acids: CASRSGTTTTDTQYF. The DNA for the CDR3 is TGTGCCAGCAGATCCGGGACTACCACCACAGATACGCAGTATTTT.

This clone was detected a few times. This chain connects TRBV5-1 to TRBJ1-3; 8 positions match TRBD1. The CDR3 sequence is 14 residues long. V shed 7 bases, J shed 4 bases, and the junction held 7 bases outside the gene matches. Germline V gives CDR1 SGHRS, CDR2 YFSETQ. CDR3 in amino acids: CASSTGAGGNTIYF. The CDR3, as DNA: TGCGCCAGCTCGACAGGGGCGGGAGGAAACACCATATATTTT.

The gene calls are TRBV18 and TRBJ2-1, with 7 bases that match TRBD1. Trimming cost V 0 bases and J 2 bases; bases outside gene matches: 1. Germline assignment: CDR1 KGHSH and CDR2 LQKENI. This CDR3 is 15 amino acids long. CDR3 sequence reads: CASSPPGGTYNEQFF. The CDR3 bases are TGTGCCAGCTCACCACCAGGGGGCACCTACAATGAGCAGTTCTTC.

This clone occurred a few times. The CDR3 protein is CASSESISGRLFF. The DNA for the CDR3 is TGCGCCAGCAGTGAGTCGATTAGCGGGAGACTGTTCTTC. This chain uses TRBV10-2 with TRBJ2-1; 9 bases match TRBD2. Trimming at V came to 0 bases and at J to 15 bases, leaving 6 bases not matched to a gene. The CDR3 sequence is 13 residues long. CDR1 and CDR2 from the germline V gene are WSHSY and SAAADI.

This chain links TRBV7-6 with TRBJ2-6; TRBD1 agrees at 10 bases. Germline CDR1 reads SGHVS; CDR2 reads FNYEAQ. V was clipped by 1 base and J by 2 bases; unmatched bases: 2. This CDR3 has 17 residues. This CDR3 reads CASSLVGTGAGANVLTF. DNA for the CDR3: TGTGCCAGCAGCTTAGTTGGGACAGGGGCTGGGGCCAACGTCCTGACTTTC.

V gene TRBV9 combines with J gene TRBJ2-5; TRBD1 agrees at 7 bases. The CDR3 sequence is 15 residues long. Germline loops: CDR1 SGDLS, CDR2 YYNGEE. The trim removed 3 bases at V and 5 bases at J, leaving 10 bases unmatched. The CDR3 here is CASSAQTGWGETQYF. The CDR3 region has the DNA TGTGCCAGCAGCGCCCAGACAGGGTGGGGGGAGACCCAGTACTTC.

This clone was seen only a few times. The chain couples TRBV29-1 to TRBJ2-5; TRBD1 aligns across 9 bases. Germline CDR1 SQVTM, CDR2 ANQGSEA. This CDR3 spans 14 amino acids. Trimming at V came to 1 base and at J to 2 bases, leaving 2 bases not matched to a gene. The CDR3 is CSVEGGQGQETQYF. The CDR3 DNA follows: TGCAGCGTTGAAGGGGGACAGGGTCAAGAGACCCAGTACTTC. Using reference TRBV29-1 and TRBJ2-5 for the parts outside the CDR3, the full variable domain is SAVISQKPSRDICQRGTSLTIQCQVDSQVTMMFWYRQQPGQSLTLIATANQGSEATYESGFVIDKFPISRPNLTFSTLTVSNMSPEDSSIYLCSVEGGQGQETQYFGPGTRLLVL.

The chain carries TRBV7-2 and TRBJ2-1, with TRBD2 matching 12 bases. The germline CDR1 and CDR2 sequences are SGHTA and FQGNSA. The V segment lost 1 base and the J segment 8 bases; nucleotides outside the gene matches: 0. The CDR3 spans 14 residues. CDR3 sequence reads: CASSLGLAGDEQFF. The DNA for the CDR3 is TGTGCCAGCAGCTTAGGACTAGCGGGAGATGAGCAGTTCTTC.

The rearrangement links TRBV29-1 to TRBJ1-1; TRBD1 might be the D (6 bases). In germline, CDR1 is SQVTM, CDR2 ANQGSEA. The CDR3 sequence is 14 residues long. Trimming cost V 5 bases and J 2 bases, with 15 bases left between them. The CDR3 DNA reads as TGCAGCGTTTTACAGGGTGAGGCCAACACTGAAGCTTTCTTT. Translation: CSVLQGEANTEAFF.

This chain links TRBV7-6 with TRBJ2-5; 9 bases map to TRBD1. CDR1 is SGHVS and CDR2 is FNYEAQ in the germline V gene. The CDR3 covers 14 residues. Trimming removed 3 bases from V and 4 bases from J; junction bases left unmatched: 3. CDR3 in DNA: TGTGCCAGCAGCTTGGGGACAGGGCGAGAGACCCAGTACTTC. The encoded protein is CASSLGTGRETQYF.

The rearrangement joins TRBV6-1 to TRBJ2-5, with 7 positions matching TRBD2. Trimming cost V 0 bases and J 7 bases; bases outside gene matches: 11. The CDR3 extends over 16 amino acids. Per the germline V gene, CDR1 is MNHNS and CDR2 is SASEGT. As DNA, the CDR3 is TGTGCCAGCAGTGAAGCTCCTGGGAGGGGCCGCGGGACCCAGTACTTC. It yields the protein CASSEAPGRGRGTQYF.

This clone has a handful of counts. The chain is built from TRBV4-3 and TRBJ1-4; TRBD1 matches at 8 bases. Losses at the gene ends were 1 base for V and 4 bases for J; bases not matched to a gene: 2. This CDR3 spans 15 amino acids. Per the germline V gene, CDR1 is LGHNA and CDR2 is YSLEER. The CDR3 region has the DNA TGCGCCAGCAGCCAAGGAGACAGGGGTAATGAAAAACTGTTTTTT. As protein: CASSQGDRGNEKLFF.

This clone was found once. V is TRBV4-1 and J is TRBJ1-1; tentative D call: TRBD1 (5 bases). The CDR3 consists of 14 residues. Looked up from germline, CDR1 is MGHRA and CDR2 is YSYEKL. Trimming shortened V by 1 base and J by 4 bases, and 10 bases separated the two germline ends. CDR3 sequence reads: CASSQGPGGTEAFF. The CDR3 DNA reads as TGCGCCAGCAGCCAAGGTCCCGGGGGCACTGAAGCTTTCTTT.